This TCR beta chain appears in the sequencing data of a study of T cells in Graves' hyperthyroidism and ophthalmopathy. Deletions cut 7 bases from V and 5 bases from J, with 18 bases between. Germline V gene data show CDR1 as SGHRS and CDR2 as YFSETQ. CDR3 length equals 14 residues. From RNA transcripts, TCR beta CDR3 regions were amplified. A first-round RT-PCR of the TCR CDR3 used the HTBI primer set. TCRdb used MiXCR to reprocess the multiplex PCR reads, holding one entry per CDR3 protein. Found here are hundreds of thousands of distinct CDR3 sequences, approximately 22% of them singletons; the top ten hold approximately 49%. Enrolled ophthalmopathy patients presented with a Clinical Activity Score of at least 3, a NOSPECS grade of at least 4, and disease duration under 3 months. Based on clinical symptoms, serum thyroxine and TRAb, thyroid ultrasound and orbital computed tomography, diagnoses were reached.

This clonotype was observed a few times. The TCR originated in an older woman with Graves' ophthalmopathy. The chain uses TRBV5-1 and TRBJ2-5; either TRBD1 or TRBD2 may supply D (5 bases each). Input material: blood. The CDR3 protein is CASALQGAGETQYF. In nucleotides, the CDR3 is TGCGCCAGCGCTCTCCAGGGAGCCGGGGAGACCCAGTACTTC.